These 19 T cell receptor beta chains share one sample of origin, sequenced in a study of cytomegalovirus exposure and HLA in healthy donors. The study ran its PCR with 60 Vbeta and 13 Jbeta primers. Libraries were prepared by immunoSEQ multiplex PCR; TCRdb keeps only in-frame clonotypes and omits some of them. The sample yields roughly 190,000 clones, about 81% seen once. Sequencing input: PBMCs. These receptors all stem from a young man in good health and CMV-seropositive.

This clone was detected once. This chain joins TRBV5-6 and TRBJ1-1; D is possibly TRBD1 (5 bases). The CDR3 extends over 12 amino acids. Per germline, CDR1 SGHDT and CDR2 YYEEEE. Trimming left V 4 bases short and J 8 bases short, with 12 bases between. The CDR3 loop reads CASSLQDREAFF. The CDR3 DNA follows: TGTGCCAGCAGCCTACAGGACCGGGAAGCTTTCTTT.

The chain employs TRBV27 and TRBJ1-1; tentative D call: TRBD1 (5 bases). Trimming shortened V by 1 base and J by 0 bases, and 9 bases separated the two germline ends. The CDR3 consists of 15 residues. CDR1 is MNHEY and CDR2 is SMNVEV in the germline V gene (reference sequence). The DNA of the CDR3 is TGTGCCAGCAGTTTATTGGGACTCCTGAACACTGAAGCTTTCTTT. Residues: CASSLLGLLNTEAFF.

To note about this clone: Sequence at one end of the junction differs from germline and may be a read error. The CDR3 loop reads CASSLREVETRYF. In DNA, the CDR3 is TGTGCCAGCAGTTTACGGGAAGTAGAGACCCGGTACTTC. The chain links TRBV27 to TRBJ2-5, with D maybe TRBD2 (5 bases). Germline loops: CDR1 MNHEY, CDR2 SMNVEV (reference sequence). The CDR3 spans 13 residues.

The J gene is TRBJ2-7, the V gene TRBV5-4, with 10 bases fitting TRBD2. Germline values: CDR1 SGHNT, CDR2 YYREEE (reference sequence). J gave up 5 bases and V 4 bases, and 9 bases lay outside the gene matches. The CDR3 runs 15 residues. The CDR3 is CASSPRTSGNDEQYF. The CDR3 DNA reads TGTGCCAGCAGCCCTCGGACTAGCGGAAACGACGAGCAGTACTTC. Variable domain in full (rest from reference TRBV5-4 and TRBJ2-7): ETGVTQSPTHLIKTRGQQVTLRCSSQSGHNTVSWYQQALGQGPQFIFQYYREEENGRGNFPPRFSGLQFPNYSSELNVNALELDDSALYLCASSPRTSGNDEQYFGPGTRLTVT.

The CDR3 nucleotides are TGTGCCAGCAGCCCCAGCAGCGGAACCTACAATGAGCAGTTCTTC. Its translation: CASSPSSGTYNEQFF. The chain employs TRBV7-2 and TRBJ2-1, with D tentatively TRBD2 (5 bases). Between the trimmed V and J ends, which lost 5 bases and 2 bases, there was a span of 13 bases. The CDR3 runs 15 residues. Germline V gives CDR1 SGHTA, CDR2 FQGNSA.

The chain links TRBV7-2 to TRBJ2-2; 8 nucleotides align to TRBD2. The junction had 10 bases not matched to a gene; V was cut back by 5 bases and J by 5 bases. CDR1 is SGHTA and CDR2 is FQGNSA in the germline V gene. The CDR3 sequence is 16 residues long. The CDR3: CASSTPSGGATGELFF. CDR3 in DNA: TGTGCCAGCAGCACTCCCTCGGGGGGGGCGACCGGGGAGCTGTTTTTT.

This sequence joins TRBV6-5 and TRBJ2-5; D perhaps matches TRBD2 (6 bases). The V and J ends lost 6 bases and 5 bases respectively, with 13 bases between them. Germline V lookup: CDR1 MNHEY, CDR2 SVGAGI. The CDR3 covers 13 residues. The CDR3 DNA sequence: TGTGCCAGCAGCTTTGGCGGGGTCGAGACCCAGTACTTC. Protein product: CASSFGGVETQYF.

The gene calls are TRBV7-2 and TRBJ2-3, with 11 bases that match TRBD2. The CDR3 totals 17 residues. Germline V gene lookup returns CDR1 SGHTA and CDR2 FQGNSA. Trimming cost V 5 bases and J 0 bases; bases outside gene matches: 7. This chain's CDR3 is CASSRPGLADSTDTQYF. DNA for the CDR3: TGTGCCAGCAGCCGGCCGGGACTAGCGGACAGCACAGATACGCAGTATTTT.

The V gene is TRBV21-1, the J gene TRBJ2-1; no DNA check was done on the table's D call, TRBD2. TRBV21-1 is labeled a pseudogene. CDR3 length: 16 residues. The CDR3 sequence is CASSRELAGKGNEQFF. The CDR3, as DNA: TGTGCCAGCAGCAGAGAACTAGCGGGAAAGGGCAATGAGCAGTTCTTC.

This clone came up once. In DNA, the CDR3 is TGTGCCAGCAGTTCATTTGAGGGGGCGACAGATGCTTTCTTT. It specifies CASSSFEGATDAFF. The chain is built from TRBV6-6 and TRBJ1-1, with TRBD1 matching over 7 bases. The germline V gene has CDR1 MNHNY and CDR2 SVGAGI (reference sequence). The length of the CDR3 is 14 residues. Losses at the gene ends were 4 bases for V and 11 bases for J; bases not matched to a gene: 13.

This sequence joins TRBV7-2 and TRBJ2-3; 14 nucleotides line up with TRBD2. The CDR3 loop spans 18 amino acids. Per germline, CDR1 SGHTA and CDR2 FQGNSA. Trimming took 3 bases from V and 6 from J; bases not matched to a gene: 11. The CDR3 spells CASSFLHRLAGGPDTQYF. CDR3 in DNA: TGTGCCAGCAGCTTCCTCCACAGACTAGCGGGGGGGCCGGATACGCAGTATTTT.

The V and J genes are TRBV5-1 and TRBJ2-5; 8 nucleotides align to TRBD2. J was trimmed by 5 bases and V by 4 bases; bases with no gene match: 10. The CDR3 runs 15 residues. From germline, CDR1 is SGHRS and CDR2 YFSETQ. The CDR3 sequence: CASSKGRGGRETQYF. CDR3 sequence (DNA): TGCGCCAGCAGCAAGGGGCGCGGGGGGAGGGAGACCCAGTACTTC.

This clone was observed a few times. This rearrangement joins TRBV6-6 to TRBJ2-5; 7 bases map to TRBD2. Germline CDR1 reads MNHNY; CDR2 reads SVGAGI (reference sequence). With 6 bases clipped from V and 9 bases from J, the junction kept 16 bases outside the gene matches. CDR3 length: 15 amino acids. CDR3 residues: CASRPGTNDLRAQYF. DNA for the CDR3: TGTGCCAGCAGGCCCGGGACTAACGATCTTCGAGCCCAGTACTTC.

This rearrangement joins TRBV7-2 to TRBJ2-7; TRBD1 aligns across 8 bases. CDR1 is SGHTA, CDR2 FQGNSA, per germline. With V trimmed by 4 bases and J by 2 bases, 13 bases remained unmatched. The CDR3 covers 17 residues. Here the CDR3 DNA reads TGTGCCAGCAGCTCTCAGCCGGGGACAGGATTGGCCTACGAGCAGTACTTC. This encodes CASSSQPGTGLAYEQYF.

This clone has a handful of counts. The chain employs TRBV5-1 and TRBJ1-1; the D is unclear. The CDR3 totals 13 residues. CDR1 and CDR2 (germline): SGHRS, YFSETQ. V was trimmed by 2 bases and J by 5 bases, leaving 10 bases between them. The CDR3 nucleotides read TGCGCCAGCAGCTTCACATCGAGGACTGAAGCTTTCTTT. As protein: CASSFTSRTEAFF.

The V call is TRBV4-2, the J call TRBJ2-5; TRBD2 might be the D (6 bases). With 4 bases removed from V and 5 bases from J, the gap between germline ends came to 11 bases. This CDR3 has 13 residues. In germline, CDR1 is LGHNA, CDR2 YNFKEQ. CDR3 DNA: TGTGCCAGCAGCCTCGGCGGGGCGGAGACCCAGTACTTC. The encoded protein is CASSLGGAETQYF.

This clone was found a few times. J is TRBJ2-5 and V is TRBV29-1; 7 bases are a match to TRBD2. V was clipped by 5 bases and J by 2 bases; unmatched bases: 5. The CDR3 covers 13 residues. CDR1 and CDR2 from the germline V gene are SQVTM and ANQGSEA. In DNA, the CDR3 is TGCAGCGTTACCACTAGCGCGCAAGAGACCCAGTACTTC. Amino acid sequence: CSVTTSAQETQYF.

The chain combines TRBV7-3 with TRBJ1-1, with D tentatively TRBD1 (5 bases). CDR1 is SGHTA, CDR2 FQGTGA, per germline. The CDR3 has 13 residues. The ends were cut back, 5 bases at V and 7 bases at J, with 14 bases in the middle. This CDR3 is CASSLRGGDEAFF. The CDR3 DNA reads TGTGCCAGCAGCCTAAGGGGCGGAGATGAAGCTTTCTTT.

The chain couples TRBV11-2 to TRBJ2-7; D gene unclear. The V end was cut by 0 bases, the J end by 6 bases, with 6 bases between. CDR1 and CDR2 from the germline V gene are SGHAT and FQNNGV. This CDR3 is built from 12 residues. CDR3 amino acids: CASSLELTEQYF. CDR3 DNA: TGTGCCAGCAGCTTAGAACTAACCGAGCAGTACTTC.